This TCR beta chain originates from a study of blood T cell repertoires in COVID-19. This CDR3 is 13 amino acids long. V was clipped by 3 bases and J by 8 bases, with 13 bases between them. Germline CDR1 and CDR2: MNHEY and SMNVEV (reference sequence). The Seattle patients joined while their infection was active and were tracked longitudinally afterward. Profiling relied on immunoSEQ multiplex PCR, and the TCRdb table lists in-frame clones only, not all of them. The table lists under 350,000 clones, around nine tenths of them singletons, with around 6.8% in the top ten. This TCR derives from a woman in her 30s with COVID-19, enrolled during active disease. Sequencing used peripheral blood. The chain carries TRBV27 and TRBJ1-1, with D perhaps matching TRBD1 (6 bases). CDR3 in DNA: TGTGCCAGCAGTTTTGGGACAAAGTCGGAAGCTTTCTTT. This encodes CASSFGTKSEAFF.